The 14 T cell receptor beta chains below all came from one sample that was sequenced in a study of regulatory and conventional T cells in RAG deficiency. Only in-frame clones appear in the TCRdb table, and some are missing; sequencing was by immunoSEQ multiplex PCR. Of 20,000 to 25,000 clones in the sample, around 95% were seen once. Genomic DNA came from blood conventional CD4+ T cells gated CD25-low CD127-high. These data were also filed under a second study, of regulatory T cells. Per that study: The PCR used 52 TRBV and 13 TRBJ primers.

Material for sequencing was CD25- CD4+ T cells sorted from blood. The receptors here all came from a human donor in good health.

V usage is TRBV30 and J usage is TRBJ1-3; D is uncertain. Germline V gene sequence: CDR1 GTSNPN, CDR2 SVGIG (reference sequence). The CDR3 loop spans 14 amino acids. V was cut by 3 bases and J by 0 bases, with 9 bases left in between. CDR3 coding DNA: TGTGCCTGGAGACCGCGTCTCTCTGGAAACACCATATATTTT. This translates into CAWRPRLSGNTIYF.

The chain combines TRBV10-3 with TRBJ1-2; 8 bases align to TRBD1. Germline V gene lookup returns CDR1 ENHRY and CDR2 SYGVKD. The J segment lost 6 bases and the V segment lost 5 bases, leaving 8 bases of the junction unmatched. The CDR3 loop spans 14 amino acids. DNA for the CDR3: TGTGCCATCAGTTCCCAGGGGGCAGGGGATGGCTACACCTTC. It encodes CAISSQGAGDGYTF.

V gene TRBV19 combines with J gene TRBJ2-3; D is ambiguous. V dropped 1 base and J dropped 0 bases, with 5 bases sitting between them. Germline V lookup: CDR1 LNHDA, CDR2 SQIVND (reference sequence). CDR3 length: 14 residues. The CDR3 nucleotides read TGTGCCAGTAGTATAGGAACTAGCACAGATACGCAGTATTTT. It is translated as CASSIGTSTDTQYF.

The gene calls are TRBV6-5 and TRBJ2-1, with 10 bases lining up with TRBD2. The CDR3 has 15 amino acids. Germline CDR1 is MNHEY and CDR2 is SVGAGI. The V segment lost 7 bases and the J segment 3 bases; nucleotides outside the gene matches: 6. CDR3 loop: CASTQGLADYNEQFF. The CDR3 DNA reads as TGTGCCAGCACCCAAGGACTAGCGGACTACAATGAGCAGTTCTTC.

The J gene is TRBJ2-1, the V gene TRBV7-6; 13 bases are a match to TRBD2. From germline, CDR1 is SGHVS and CDR2 FNYEAQ. CDR3 length equals 16 residues. The junction had 8 bases not matched to a gene; V was cut back by 5 bases and J by 7 bases. The CDR3 DNA reads TGTGCCAGCAGCCCTGGACTAGCGGGGGTCTTTAATGAGCAGTTCTTC. As protein: CASSPGLAGVFNEQFF.

V is TRBV7-8 and J is TRBJ2-7, with TRBD1 identical over 7 bases. The CDR3 consists of 14 residues. V was clipped by 5 bases and J by 2 bases; unmatched bases: 6. Per germline, CDR1 SGHVS and CDR2 FQNEAQ. CDR3 sequence (DNA): TGTGCCAGCAGCCCCCGGACAGGCCCCTACGAGCAGTACTTC. Amino acids: CASSPRTGPYEQYF.

This clone was picked up one time. The chain employs TRBV9 and TRBJ2-5, with 15 bases that match TRBD2. The V gene's germline CDR1 is SGDLS and CDR2 YYNGEE. The CDR3 has 16 residues. With V trimmed by 6 bases and J by 2 bases, 5 bases remained unmatched. CDR3 in DNA: TGTGCCAGCAACGGGACTAGCGGGGGGAAGCAAGAGACCCAGTACTTC. This encodes CASNGTSGGKQETQYF.

In DNA, the CDR3 is TGTGCCAGCAGTTACTCGACTTTAGAGACCCAGTACTTC. Its protein is CASSYSTLETQYF. The V call is TRBV6-6, the J call TRBJ2-5; no firm D call. Germline CDR1 and CDR2: MNHNY and SVGAGI (reference sequence). V was trimmed by 0 bases and J by 4 bases, leaving 6 bases between them. The CDR3 spans 13 residues.

The chain recombines TRBV4-1 with TRBJ2-2, with D unresolved. Trimming took off 0 bases at V and 4 bases at J, with 9 bases between the two ends. Germline lookup yields CDR1 MGHRA and CDR2 YSYEKL. This CDR3 region has 15 residues. The CDR3 DNA sequence: TGCGCCAGCAGCCAAGAAAGCGCGTCCACCGGGGAGCTGTTTTTT. Amino acid sequence: CASSQESASTGELFF.

The chain employs TRBV4-3 and TRBJ1-3; tentatively, D is TRBD1 (6 bases). This CDR3 spans 19 amino acids. Deletions cut 0 bases from V and 0 bases from J, with 18 bases between. The V gene's germline CDR1 is LGHNA and CDR2 YSLEER. Written as DNA, the CDR3 is TGCGCCAGCAGCCAAGAGGGGGGGCCCCAATTTTACTCTGGAAACACCATATATTTT. This translates into CASSQEGGPQFYSGNTIYF.

The chain joins TRBV5-4 to TRBJ2-5; a possible D gene is TRBD1 (5 bases). This CDR3 has 14 amino acids. The germline V gene encodes CDR1 SGHNT and CDR2 YYREEE (reference sequence). V gave up 1 base and J gave up 2 bases, with 9 bases separating them. Written as DNA, the CDR3 is TGTGCCAGCAGCTTGAGTCAGGGTCAAGAGACCCAGTACTTC. Protein sequence: CASSLSQGQETQYF.

The chain joins TRBV9 to TRBJ1-2, with D perhaps matching TRBD1 (5 bases). V gave up 0 bases and J gave up 6 bases, with 18 bases separating them. This CDR3 contains 16 residues. The germline V gene has CDR1 SGDLS and CDR2 YYNGEE. DNA for the CDR3: TGTGCCAGCAGCGTAGGGGGGGGACCGGGGTTTGATGGCTACACCTTC. This codes for CASSVGGGPGFDGYTF.

The chain is built from TRBV18 and TRBJ1-1, with D possibly matching TRBD1 (5 bases). Germline loops: CDR1 KGHSH, CDR2 LQKENI. The V end was cut by 4 bases, the J end by 1 base, with 10 bases between. This CDR3 comprises 14 residues. DNA of the CDR3: TGTGCCAGCTCACTGACAGCCCCGAACACTGAAGCTTTCTTT. Its translation is CASSLTAPNTEAFF.

The chain joins TRBV27 to TRBJ2-3; 9 bases agree with TRBD1. This CDR3 is built from 20 residues. V lost 7 bases, J lost 4 bases, and 24 bases stayed unmatched. The germline gives CDR1 MNHEY, CDR2 SMNVEV (reference sequence). The CDR3 DNA sequence: TGTGCCAGCACGAACCTCCCGGGACAGGGCGGCTTGGGGGTGGCAGATACGCAGTATTTT. As protein: CASTNLPGQGGLGVADTQYF.